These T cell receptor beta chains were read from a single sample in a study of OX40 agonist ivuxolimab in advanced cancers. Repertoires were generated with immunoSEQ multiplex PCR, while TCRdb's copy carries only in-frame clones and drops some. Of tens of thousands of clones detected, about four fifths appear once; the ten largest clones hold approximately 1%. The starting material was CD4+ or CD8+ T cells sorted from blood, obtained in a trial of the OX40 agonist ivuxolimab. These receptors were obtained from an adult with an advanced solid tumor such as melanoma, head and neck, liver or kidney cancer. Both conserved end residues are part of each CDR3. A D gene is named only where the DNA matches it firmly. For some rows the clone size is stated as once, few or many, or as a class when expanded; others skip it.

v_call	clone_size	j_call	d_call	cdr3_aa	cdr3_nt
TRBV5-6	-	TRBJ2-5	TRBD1	CASTPIRQGERETQYF	TGTGCCAGCACCCCTATTCGACAGGGGGAGAGGGAGACCCAGTACTTC
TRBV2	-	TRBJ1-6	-	CASDRPRSNSYNSPLHF	TGTGCCAGCGACCGCCCAAGGTCTAACTCCTATAATTCACCCCTCCACTTT
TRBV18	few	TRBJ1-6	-	CASYSSVILAPNSPLHF	TGTGCCAGCTATTCTTCAGTCATCCTTGCCCCAAATTCACCCCTCCACTTT
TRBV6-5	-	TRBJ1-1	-	CASRESMRTEAFF	TGTGCCAGCAGGGAGTCGATGCGCACTGAAGCTTTCTTT
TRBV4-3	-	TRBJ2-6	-	CASSLVGSGANVLTF	TGCGCCAGCAGCCTGGTCGGCTCCGGGGCCAACGTCCTGACTTTC
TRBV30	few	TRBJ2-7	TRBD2	CAWRYGGASGEQYF	TGTGCCTGGAGATACGGGGGGGCCTCTGGGGAGCAGTACTTC
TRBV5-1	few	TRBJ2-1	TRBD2	CASSLDSGGRYNEQFF	TGCGCCAGCAGCTTAGATAGCGGGGGCAGATACAATGAGCAGTTCTTC
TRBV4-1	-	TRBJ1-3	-	CASSQETGPSSGNTIYF	TGCGCCAGCAGCCAAGAGACAGGACCTAGCTCTGGAAACACCATATATTTT
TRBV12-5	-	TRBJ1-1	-	CASGLYLAGNTEAFF	TGTGCTAGTGGTTTGTACTTGGCTGGGAACACTGAGGCTTTCTTT
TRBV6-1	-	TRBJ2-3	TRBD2	CASSGRLAGRADTQYF	TGTGCCAGCAGTGGCCGACTAGCGGGGCGGGCAGATACGCAGTATTTT
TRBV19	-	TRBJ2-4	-	CASARGRQNIQYF	TGTGCCAGTGCCCGGGGGCGACAAAACATTCAGTACTTC
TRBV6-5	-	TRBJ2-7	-	CASSRGYGAYEQYF	TGTGCCAGCAGTCGCGGGTACGGAGCCTACGAGCAGTACTTC
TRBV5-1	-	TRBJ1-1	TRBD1	CASRSGTGDTEAFF	TGCGCCAGCAGATCCGGGACAGGGGACACTGAAGCTTTCTTT
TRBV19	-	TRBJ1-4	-	CASKRAGNEKLFF	TGTGCCAGCAAAAGGGCGGGTAATGAAAAACTGTTTTTT
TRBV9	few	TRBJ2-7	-	CASSVFPDSYEQYF	TGTGCCAGCAGCGTATTCCCAGACTCCTACGAGCAGTACTTC
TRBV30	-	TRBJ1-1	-	CAWSVQSEAFF	TGTGCCTGGAGTGTTCAATCTGAAGCTTTCTTT
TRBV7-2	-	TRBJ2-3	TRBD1	CASRRSRGLRTDTQYF	TGTGCCAGCAGACGCAGCAGGGGGCTGAGGACAGATACGCAGTATTTT
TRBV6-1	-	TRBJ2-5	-	CASRGVFQETQYF	TGTGCCAGCAGGGGGGTGTTCCAAGAGACCCAGTACTTC
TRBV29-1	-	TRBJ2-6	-	CSVETDINSGANVLTF	TGCAGCGTTGAAACCGACATCAACTCTGGGGCCAACGTCCTGACTTTC
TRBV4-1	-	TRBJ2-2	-	CASSQGSGLNTGELFF	TGCGCCAGCAGCCAAGGGAGCGGCCTGAACACCGGGGAGCTGTTTTTT
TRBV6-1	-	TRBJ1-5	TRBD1	CASSVGGPGGANQPQHF	TGTGCCAGCAGTGTGGGGGGGCCAGGGGGCGCGAATCAGCCCCAGCATTTT
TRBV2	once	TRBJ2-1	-	CASSLYNEQFF	TGTGCCAGCAGCTTATACAATGAGCAGTTCTTC